Shown below are 18 T cell receptor beta chains from a single sample sequenced in a study of cytomegalovirus exposure and HLA in healthy donors. 13 Jbeta primers and 60 Vbeta primers were used for the PCR. Clones were sequenced by immunoSEQ multiplex PCR, and TCRdb holds only the in-frame ones, with some missing. The table has about 140,000 clones, 8.9% seen once. The sequencing input was PBMCs. The receptor source for this set is a woman between 35 and 50 years old in good health and CMV-seropositive.

The chain has TRBV7-2 and TRBJ2-3; 8 bases are shared with TRBD2. From germline, CDR1 is SGHTA and CDR2 FQGNSA. The ends lost 5 bases at V and 5 bases at J; junction bases unmatched: 12. CDR3 length: 16 amino acids. In DNA form, the CDR3 reads TGTGCCAGCAGCCTCCTCGGGGGGGCCGGGGTAGATACGCAGTATTTT. As protein: CASSLLGGAGVDTQYF.

The CDR3 coding sequence is TGTGCCAGCAGTGGTTACGGTGGTTCCGAGCAGTACTTC. It encodes CASSGYGGSEQYF. V and J are TRBV27 and TRBJ2-7; D is undetermined. CDR3 size: 13 residues. Trimming shortened V by 5 bases and J by 6 bases, and 14 bases separated the two germline ends. In germline, CDR1 is MNHEY, CDR2 SMNVEV (reference sequence).

V gene TRBV2 combines with J gene TRBJ2-3; 9 bases are shared with TRBD2. V was clipped by 5 bases and J by 5 bases; unmatched bases: 5. CDR1 and CDR2 from the germline V gene are SNHLY and FYNNEI. CDR3 length: 14 amino acids. The CDR3 loop is CASSLAGRGDTQYF. DNA for the CDR3: TGTGCCAGCAGTCTAGCGGGGCGAGGAGATACGCAGTATTTT.

The V and J genes are TRBV7-7 and TRBJ2-1; D gene unclear. The CDR3 runs 15 residues. Germline lookup yields CDR1 SSHAT and CDR2 FNYEAQ (reference sequence). V lost 8 bases, J lost 0 bases, and 14 bases lay in between. The CDR3 protein is CASPYQISSYNEQFF. In DNA form, the CDR3 reads TGTGCCAGCCCCTACCAAATAAGCTCCTACAATGAGCAGTTCTTC.

This clone was detected only a few times. The chain joins TRBV4-2 to TRBJ1-4, with TRBD1 matching over 9 bases. Unmatched junction bases numbered 7, after V lost 3 bases and J lost 8 bases. Germline V lookup: CDR1 LGHNA, CDR2 YNFKEQ. The CDR3 length is 15 residues. The chain's CDR3 is CASSQNPGQGEKLFF. The DNA of the CDR3 is TGTGCCAGCAGCCAGAATCCGGGACAGGGCGAAAAACTGTTTTTT.

The V call is TRBV10-3, the J call TRBJ1-5, with 10 bases matching TRBD1. CDR1 and CDR2 from the germline V gene are ENHRY and SYGVKD. The CDR3 covers 14 residues. V shed 6 bases, J shed 4 bases, and the junction held 3 bases outside the gene matches. In DNA form, the CDR3 reads TGTGCCATCAGCACGGGACAGGGGAATCAGCCCCAGCATTTT. Its protein product is CAISTGQGNQPQHF.

There are a few counts of this clone. At the DNA level, this CDR3 is encoded by other sequences in the same sample as well. V and J are TRBV19 and TRBJ1-2; a possible D gene is TRBD1 (6 bases). This CDR3 has 12 residues. Germline-derived CDR1 and CDR2 are LNHDA and SQIVND (reference sequence). V was cut by 9 bases and J by 3 bases, with 11 bases left in between. The CDR3 loop is CASGRGDYGYTF. The CDR3 nucleotides are TGTGCCAGCGGCAGGGGCGACTATGGCTACACCTTC.

This clone has more than one count but fewer than ten. The chain uses TRBV6-1 and TRBJ1-5, with 7 bases matching TRBD1. The CDR3 extends over 14 amino acids. With 6 bases clipped from V and 4 bases from J, the junction kept 6 bases outside the gene matches. The germline V gene has CDR1 MNHNS and CDR2 SASEGT. The CDR3 bases are TGTGCCAGCAGGTCGACAGGGCCAAATCAGCCCCAGCATTTT. It codes for CASRSTGPNQPQHF.

V gene TRBV25-1 combines with J gene TRBJ2-1, with TRBD2 matching over 7 bases. After removal of 7 bases from V and 9 bases from J, the junction contained 12 bases not matched to a gene. The length of the CDR3 is 14 residues. Germline V gene lookup returns CDR1 MGHDK and CDR2 SYGVNS. The CDR3 DNA reads as TGTGCCAGCACCCGGGGGGAGAAAGGGAGTGAGCAGTTCTTC. Encoded protein: CASTRGEKGSEQFF.

This clone was detected only once. The chain recombines TRBV15 with TRBJ2-5, with D maybe TRBD2 (6 bases). The J call may be wrong; the DNA end is better matched by TRBJ2-7. Germline CDR1 LNHNV, CDR2 YYDKDF (reference sequence). This CDR3 is 14 amino acids long. CDR3 in amino acids: CATSQGLPSYEQYF. In DNA, the CDR3 is TGTGCCACCAGCCAGGGACTTCCCTCCTACGAGCAGTACTTC.

This chain links TRBV7-9 with TRBJ1-4; TRBD1 agrees at 8 bases. The CDR3 has 15 residues. In germline, CDR1 is SEHNR, CDR2 FQNEAQ (reference sequence). Germline trimming cut 5 bases from V and 8 bases from J; bases unmatched to any gene: 10. The CDR3 coding sequence is TGTGCCAGCAGCCCAGGGCAAGACAGGGGCGAAAAACTGTTTTTT. As protein: CASSPGQDRGEKLFF.

This chain connects TRBV19 to TRBJ2-7; 10 nucleotides match TRBD1. The CDR3 runs to 16 residues. V was clipped by 3 bases and J by 4 bases; unmatched bases: 9. Germline-derived CDR1 and CDR2 are LNHDA and SQIVND (reference sequence). Written as DNA, the CDR3 is TGTGCCAGTAGTATGCCGGGTGGGGACAGGGGTTACGAGCAGTACTTC. Translating gives CASSMPGGDRGYEQYF.

The chain couples TRBV19 to TRBJ1-1; TRBD1 matches 8 bases. CDR3 size: 14 residues. The junction had 12 bases not matched to a gene; V was cut back by 5 bases and J by 10 bases. Looked up from germline, CDR1 is LNHDA and CDR2 is SQIVND (reference sequence). The DNA of the CDR3 is TGTGCCAGTAGTCCCGGACAGGGCGGGTACCGAGCTTTCTTT. This sequence encodes CASSPGQGGYRAFF.

The table lists this clone with many counts. V usage is TRBV6-1 and J usage is TRBJ1-5, with D hard to call. Germline CDR1 reads MNHNS; CDR2 reads SASEGT. The CDR3 is made up of 15 amino acids. Trimming pared 6 bases from V and 0 bases from J, leaving 12 bases between. CDR3 bases: TGTGCCAGCAGACCCAGCGCCGATAGCAATCAGCCCCAGCATTTT. Residues: CASRPSADSNQPQHF.

The CDR3 sequence is CASSQGYGQGGQPQHF. The CDR3 coding sequence is TGCGCCAGCAGCCAAGGTTACGGACAGGGGGGTCAGCCCCAGCATTTT. This sequence joins TRBV4-3 and TRBJ1-5; 10 bases match TRBD1. Germline CDR1 is LGHNA and CDR2 is YSLEER. The CDR3 has 16 residues. J lost 6 bases, V lost 1 base, and 6 bases had no gene match.

J is TRBJ1-2 and V is TRBV5-6; 10 nucleotides line up with TRBD1. Germline CDR1 reads SGHDT; CDR2 reads YYEEEE. CDR3 size: 14 residues. V was pared by 4 bases and J by 4 bases, with 4 bases of the junction left unmatched. This chain's CDR3 is CASSPWTGGYGYTF. The CDR3 DNA reads TGTGCCAGCAGCCCTTGGACAGGGGGCTATGGCTACACCTTC.

The gene calls are TRBV5-6 and TRBJ1-2; TRBD1 agrees at 7 bases. CDR1 SGHDT and CDR2 YYEEEE come from the germline V gene. This CDR3 has 17 residues. J lost 2 bases, V lost 2 bases, and 12 bases had no gene match. CDR3 nucleotides: TGTGCCAGCAGCTTCTCTGGACAGGCCTGGGTCAACTATGGCTACACCTTC. It is translated as CASSFSGQAWVNYGYTF. The full variable domain, in which reference TRBV5-6 and TRBJ1-2 provide the parts outside the CDR3, is DAGVTQSPTHLIKTRGQQVTLRCSPKSGHDTVSWYQQALGQGPQFIFQYYEEEERQRGNFPDRFSGHQFPNYSSELNVNALLLGDSALYLCASSFSGQAWVNYGYTFGSGTRLTVV.

This clone was counted a few times. The chain is built from TRBV19 and TRBJ2-5; 7 bases agree with TRBD1. This CDR3 spans 15 amino acids. V lost 5 bases and J lost 1; bases outside the gene matches: 7. Per the germline V gene, CDR1 is LNHDA and CDR2 is SQIVND (reference sequence). CDR3 loop: CASSPRTGPQETQYF. The CDR3 DNA follows: TGTGCCAGTAGTCCCCGGACAGGACCCCAAGAGACCCAGTACTTC. The variable domain in full, completed from reference TRBV19 and TRBJ2-5, reads DGGITQSPKYLFRKEGQNVTLSCEQNLNHDAMYWYRQDPGQGLRLIYYSQIVNDFQKGDIAEGYSVSREKKESFPLTVTSAQKNPTAFYLCASSPRTGPQETQYFGPGTRLLVL.